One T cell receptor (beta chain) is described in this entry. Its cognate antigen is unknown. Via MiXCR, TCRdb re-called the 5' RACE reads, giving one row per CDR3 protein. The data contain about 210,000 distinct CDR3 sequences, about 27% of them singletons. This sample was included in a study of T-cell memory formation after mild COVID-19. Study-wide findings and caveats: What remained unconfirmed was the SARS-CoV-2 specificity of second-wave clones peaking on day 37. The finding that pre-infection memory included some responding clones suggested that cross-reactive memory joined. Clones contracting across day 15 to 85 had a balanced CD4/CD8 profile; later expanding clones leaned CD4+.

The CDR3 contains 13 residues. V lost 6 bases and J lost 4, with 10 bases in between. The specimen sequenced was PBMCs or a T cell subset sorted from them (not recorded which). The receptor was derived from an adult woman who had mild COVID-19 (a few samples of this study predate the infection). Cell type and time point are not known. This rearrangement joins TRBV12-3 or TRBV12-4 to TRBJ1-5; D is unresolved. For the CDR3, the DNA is TGTGCCAGCAGCTTTGGTTGGAATCAGCCCCAGCATTTT. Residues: CASSFGWNQPQHF.